These T cell receptor beta chains were read from a single sample in a study of CD8+CD57+ T cells in acquired aplastic anemia. Using its own MiXCR run on the reads, TCRdb lists one record per CDR3 protein. The table has about 68,000 distinct CDR3 sequences, approximately 54% seen once. The material sequenced was sorted CD4+, CD8+, or CD8+CD57+ T cells (not recorded which) from PBMCs. The source of these receptors is a human donor in good health, serving as a control. The CDR3 runs from the conserved cysteine through the conserved F or W. A D gene is named only where the DNA matches it firmly. Not all rows give a size; the values are once, few, many and, for expanded clones, a class.

CASSFGGPGYTF | TGTGCCAGCAGCTTCGGGGGGCCAGGCTACACCTTC | - | TRBJ1-2 | TRBV11-1 | -
CASSSGVLYGYTF | TGTGCCAGCAGTTCAGGGGTTCTCTATGGCTACACCTTC | - | TRBJ1-2 | TRBV7-6 | -
CATSDRAQGRNEQFF | TGTGCCACCAGTGATCGGGCACAGGGGCGTAATGAGCAGTTCTTC | - | TRBJ2-1 | TRBV24-1 | TRBD1
CATSRSVVLQNYEQYF | TGTGCCACCAGCAGATCCGTAGTCCTTCAGAACTACGAGCAGTACTTC | - | TRBJ2-7 | TRBV15 | -
CASSQDLGTGGYQPQHF | TGTGCCAGCAGCCAAGATCTTGGGACAGGGGGTTATCAGCCCCAGCATTTT | many | TRBJ1-5 | TRBV4-2 | TRBD1
CASATIAGYNEQFF | TGTGCCAGCGCAACCATCGCAGGCTACAATGAGCAGTTCTTC | many | TRBJ2-1 | TRBV12-3/TRBV12-4 | -
CASSPKNSNQPQHF | TGTGCCAGCAGCCCCAAGAATAGCAATCAGCCCCAGCATTTT | many | TRBJ1-5 | TRBV5-6 | -
CASSLSVQATYEQYF | TGTGCCAGCAGCTTATCGGTGCAGGCGACCTACGAGCAGTACTTC | few | TRBJ2-7 | TRBV7-2 | -
CASSLSGGAYNEQSF | TGTGCCAGCAGCTTATCCGGCGGGGCCTACAATGAGCAGTCCTTC | few | TRBJ2-1 | TRBV11-1 | -
CASSVNGAGGYTF | TGTGCCAGCTCAGTTAACGGGGCAGGTGGCTACACCTTC | - | TRBJ1-2 | TRBV18 | -
CSVEFWAGAPYNEQFF | TGCAGCGTTGAATTTTGGGCGGGAGCCCCCTACAATGAGCAGTTCTTC | - | TRBJ2-1 | TRBV29-1 | TRBD2
CSVEGRKGPFRQPQHF | TGCAGCGTTGAGGGGCGGAAGGGACCTTTTCGCCAGCCCCAGCATTTT | - | TRBJ1-5 | TRBV29-1 | -
CASSQGDSGGITDTQYF | TGTGCCAGCAGCCAAGGGGATAGCGGAGGCATCACAGATACGCAGTATTTT | many | TRBJ2-3 | TRBV3-1 | -
CASSQLSDYNSPLHF | TGTGCCAGCAGCCAATTAAGCGACTATAATTCACCCCTCCACTTT | - | TRBJ1-6 | TRBV3-1 | -
CASSKGPSLNNNSPLHF | TGTGCCAGCAGTAAGGGTCCTTCACTTAACAATAATTCACCCCTCCACTTT | many | TRBJ1-6 | TRBV2 | -